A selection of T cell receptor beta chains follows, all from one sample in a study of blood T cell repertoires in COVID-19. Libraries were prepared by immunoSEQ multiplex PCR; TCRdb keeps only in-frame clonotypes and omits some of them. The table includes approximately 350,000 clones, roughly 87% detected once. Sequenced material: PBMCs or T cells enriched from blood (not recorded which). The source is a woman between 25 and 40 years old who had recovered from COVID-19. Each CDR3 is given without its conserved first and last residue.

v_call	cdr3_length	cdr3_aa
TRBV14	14	ASSQGLGDRPYEQY
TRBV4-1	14	ASSQWGQGSIGEQY
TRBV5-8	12	ASQTGGERNEQF
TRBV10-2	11	ASKETGIPEAF
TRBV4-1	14	ASSQVLGGRFYGYT
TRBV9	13	ASSVGEGGPYEQY
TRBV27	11	ASSFTYSYEQY
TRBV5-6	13	ASSKGDFGSYEQY
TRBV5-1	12	ASSTKAATDTQY
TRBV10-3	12	AISEGAASYEQY
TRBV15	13	ATSRETGGGEKLF